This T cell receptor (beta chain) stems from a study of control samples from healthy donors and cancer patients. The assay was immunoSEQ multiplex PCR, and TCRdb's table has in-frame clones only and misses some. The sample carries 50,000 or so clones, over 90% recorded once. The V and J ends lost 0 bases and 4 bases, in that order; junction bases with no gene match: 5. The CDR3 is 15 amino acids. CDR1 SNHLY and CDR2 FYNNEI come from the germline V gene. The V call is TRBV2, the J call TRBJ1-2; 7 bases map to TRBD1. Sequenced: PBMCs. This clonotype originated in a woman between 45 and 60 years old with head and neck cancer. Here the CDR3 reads CASSEARQGVYGYTF. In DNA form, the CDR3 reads TGTGCCAGCAGTGAAGCGCGACAGGGAGTCTATGGCTACACCTTC. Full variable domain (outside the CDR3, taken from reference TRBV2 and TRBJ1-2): EPEVTQTPSHQVTQMGQEVILRCVPISNHLYFYWYRQILGQKVEFLVSFYNNEISEKSEIFDDQFSVERPDGSNFTLKIRSTKLEDSAMYFCASSEARQGVYGYTFGSGTRLTVV.